The 8 T cell receptor beta chains below come from one sample, sequenced in a study of shared clonotypes between healthy human individuals (dated by TCRdb to the early 2020s). Receptor amplification or capture employed the immunoSEQ multiplex PCR assay. The table was pulled from immuneACCESS by TCRdb, which kept in-frame rearrangements only. Such tables lose some clones; where checked, under half of the loss comes from unresolved V genes, and the rest has no known cause. The sample table shows 2 million to 2.5 million clones, and 93% are seen once. 0.39% of the sample is taken by the ten largest. Sample: naive CD4+ T cells from PBMCs. The cell subset or site label, read with the paper, signifies: CD45RA+ positively selected. Receptors originate from a man between 18 and 29 years old in good health. Some clones in this sample may be carry-over from other donors' samples.

The chain carries TRBV7-3 and TRBJ1-1; 8 bases are shared with TRBD1. CDR3 length: 13 residues. The germline gives CDR1 SGHTA, CDR2 FQGTGA. J gave up 8 bases and V 2 bases, and 4 bases lay outside the gene matches. Here the CDR3 reads CASSLGQGGEAFF. The CDR3 bases are TGTGCCAGCAGCTTAGGACAGGGCGGCGAAGCTTTCTTT.

This sequence joins TRBV11-3 and TRBJ2-1, with TRBD2 matching 9 bases. The CDR3 has 16 amino acids. Per germline, CDR1 SGHNT and CDR2 YENEEA. Trimming at V came to 5 bases and at J to 5 bases, leaving 10 bases not matched to a gene. The CDR3 coding sequence is TGTGCCAGCAGCGTGGGGGGACTAGCTGCCGACAATGAGCAGTTCTTC. It translates to CASSVGGLAADNEQFF.

V is TRBV5-1 and J is TRBJ1-1, with a possible D match to TRBD1 (6 bases). There are 14 residues in the CDR3. V shed 4 bases and J shed 5 bases, with 15 bases lying between them. CDR1 is SGHRS and CDR2 is YFSETQ in the germline V gene. In DNA, the CDR3 is TGCGCCAGCAGCGGCACCCTAGGGGGAACTGAAGCTTTCTTT. Its translation is CASSGTLGGTEAFF.

This sequence joins TRBV28 and TRBJ1-3; D gene uncertain. Trimming stripped 6 bases from V and 5 bases from J, with 11 bases between. This CDR3 comprises 13 residues. Germline V gene data show CDR1 as MDHEN and CDR2 as SYDVKM. CDR3 DNA sequence: TGTGCCAGCAGCGCCAATTGGCGAAACACCATATATTTT. Translated, it gives CASSANWRNTIYF. Full variable domain (remainder filled in from reference TRBV28 and TRBJ1-3): DVKVTQSSRYLVKRTGEKVFLECVQDMDHENMFWYRQDPGLGLRLIYFSYDVKMKEKGDIPEGYSVSREKKERFSLILESASTNQTSMYLCASSANWRNTIYFGEGSWLTVV.

Here the CDR3 reads CSVKPGTANTGELFF. The CDR3 DNA sequence: TGCAGCGTCAAACCCGGGACCGCGAACACCGGGGAGCTGTTTTTT. V and J are TRBV29-1 and TRBJ2-2; D is tentatively TRBD1 or TRBD2 (5 bases each). The CDR3 consists of 15 residues. Germline V gene data show CDR1 as SQVTM and CDR2 as ANQGSEA. The ends were cut back, 6 bases at V and 0 bases at J, with 14 bases in the middle.

V is TRBV7-2 and J is TRBJ2-7; TRBD2 aligns across 9 bases. Germline V CDR1 and CDR2: SGHTA, FQGNSA. V lost 5 bases to trimming and J lost 6 bases; unmatched junction nucleotides: 14. The CDR3 loop spans 16 amino acids. This chain's CDR3 is CASSTRAGREGSEQYF. The CDR3, as DNA: TGTGCCAGCAGCACCCGCGCCGGGCGGGAGGGGAGCGAGCAGTACTTC.

The CDR3 protein is CASSLGRQGLLNTGELFF. The CDR3 DNA is TGTGCCAGCAGCTTAGGTCGGCAGGGCCTCTTGAACACCGGGGAGCTGTTTTTT. The rearrangement links TRBV7-2 to TRBJ2-2; D might be TRBD1 (5 bases). Germline CDR1 reads SGHTA; CDR2 reads FQGNSA. This CDR3 has 18 residues. V was trimmed by 1 base and J by 1 base, leaving 16 bases between them.

The CDR3 sequence is CASSPVMGASDSGANVLTF. CDR3 nucleotides: TGTGCCAGCTCACCAGTAATGGGGGCATCTGATTCTGGGGCCAACGTCCTGACTTTC. The V gene is TRBV18, the J gene TRBJ2-6, with a possible D match to TRBD1 (6 bases). From germline, CDR1 is KGHSH and CDR2 LQKENI. V was cut by 2 bases and J by 1 base, with 18 bases left in between. This CDR3 is 19 amino acids long.